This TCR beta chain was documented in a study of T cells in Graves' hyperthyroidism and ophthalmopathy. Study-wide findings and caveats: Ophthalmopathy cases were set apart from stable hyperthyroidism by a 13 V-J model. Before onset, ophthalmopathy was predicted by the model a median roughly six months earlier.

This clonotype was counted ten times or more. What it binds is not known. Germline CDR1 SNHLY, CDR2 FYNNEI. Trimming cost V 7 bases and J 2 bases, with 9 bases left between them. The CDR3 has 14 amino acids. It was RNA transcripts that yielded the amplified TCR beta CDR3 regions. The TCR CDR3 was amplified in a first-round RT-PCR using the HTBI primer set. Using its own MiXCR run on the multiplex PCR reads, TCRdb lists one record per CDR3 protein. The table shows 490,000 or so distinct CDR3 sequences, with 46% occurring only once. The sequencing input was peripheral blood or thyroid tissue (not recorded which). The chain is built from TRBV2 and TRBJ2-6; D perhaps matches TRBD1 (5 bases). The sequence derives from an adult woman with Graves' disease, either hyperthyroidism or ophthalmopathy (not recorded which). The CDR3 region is CASKGETGANVLTF. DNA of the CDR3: TGTGCCAGCAAAGGGGAAACTGGGGCCAACGTCCTGACTTTC.